This T cell receptor beta chain was recorded in a study of control samples from healthy donors and cancer patients. This clone was observed a single time. The repertoire was sequenced with immunoSEQ multiplex PCR; TCRdb's copy has only in-frame clones and lacks some. Of about 130,000 clones listed, less than 95% are singletons. Per the germline V gene, CDR1 is GTSNPN and CDR2 is SVGIG (reference sequence). The CDR3 is made up of 14 amino acids. Unmatched junction bases numbered 4, after V lost 4 bases and J lost 4 bases. The chain employs TRBV30 and TRBJ2-2; 9 bases match TRBD1. The sequencing sample was made of blood. The receptor was derived from a man younger than 40 in good health. The CDR3: CAWTKDRGTGELFF. CDR3 DNA: TGTGCCTGGACGAAGGACAGGGGCACCGGGGAGCTGTTTTTT.